The 29 T cell receptor beta chains presented below share a single source sample, sequenced in a study of blood T cell repertoires in COVID-19. Sequencing used immunoSEQ multiplex PCR; TCRdb keeps in-frame clones, though not all of them. Of roughly 120,000 clones listed, less than 85% are singletons. The sample comprised peripheral blood. The receptors derive from a young man with acute or convalescent COVID-19.

The rearrangement links TRBV7-8 to TRBJ2-7, with 7 bases identical to TRBD1. The CDR3 totals 13 residues. Germline values: CDR1 SGHVS, CDR2 FQNEAQ. J was trimmed by 4 bases and V by 1 base; bases with no gene match: 1. The CDR3 loop reads CASSLEQGYEQYV. The CDR3 DNA is TGTGCCAGCAGCTTAGAACAGGGGTACGAGCAGTACGTC.

This rearrangement joins TRBV12-3 or TRBV12-4 to TRBJ1-1; D might be TRBD1 (5 bases). The V end lost 4 bases, the J end lost 7 bases, and 13 bases lay between the germline ends. CDR3 length equals 13 residues. CDR3 sequence reads: CASSSFGGGEAFF. In DNA form, the CDR3 reads TGTGCCAGCAGTTCGTTCGGGGGGGGTGAAGCTTTCTTT.

The chain has TRBV28 and TRBJ2-2, with D possibly TRBD2 on 6 matching bases. Germline V gene sequence: CDR1 MDHEN, CDR2 SYDVKM. The CDR3 runs 16 residues. Between the trimmed V and J ends, which lost 5 bases and 6 bases, there was a span of 19 bases. DNA of the CDR3: TGTGCCAGCAGTCCGGGAGAGGACGGAAGGCCCGGGGAGCTGTTTTTT. Protein sequence: CASSPGEDGRPGELFF.

The chain carries TRBV2 and TRBJ1-6, with TRBD1 as a possible D gene (5 bases). CDR1 is SNHLY and CDR2 is FYNNEI in the germline V gene. The V and J ends lost 2 bases and 8 bases respectively, with 16 bases between them. This CDR3 has 16 residues. CDR3 DNA: TGTGCCAGCAGTGAAACTGACAGAGCTATGGATTCACCCCTCCACTTT. Protein product: CASSETDRAMDSPLHF.

The chain couples TRBV6-1 to TRBJ2-7, with a tentative D call TRBD1 (5 bases). This CDR3 contains 13 residues. The V and J ends lost 4 bases and 4 bases respectively, with 11 bases between them. From germline, CDR1 is MNHNS and CDR2 SASEGT. The CDR3 sequence: CASSGTTEYEQYV. The CDR3 coding sequence is TGTGCCAGCAGTGGCACGACAGAGTACGAGCAGTACGTC.

This chain links TRBV9 with TRBJ2-1, with 9 bases lining up with TRBD2. The V gene's germline CDR1 is SGDLS and CDR2 YYNGEE. The trim removed 3 bases at V and 0 bases at J, leaving 4 bases unmatched. This CDR3 region has 16 residues. The CDR3 DNA follows: TGTGCCAGCAGCGCCCGTAGCGGGAGCTCCTACAATGAGCAGTTCTTC. This translates into CASSARSGSSYNEQFF. Full variable domain (rest looked up from reference TRBV9 and TRBJ2-1): DSGVTQTPKHLITATGQRVTLRCSPRSGDLSVYWYQQSLDQGLQFLIQYYNGEERAKGNILERFSAQQFPDLHSELNLSSLELGDSALYFCASSARSGSSYNEQFFGPGTRLTVL.

The V and J genes are TRBV9 and TRBJ1-5; D is perhaps TRBD1 (6 bases). This CDR3 region has 12 residues. V was trimmed by 10 bases and J by 5 bases, leaving 13 bases between them. Germline CDR1 is SGDLS and CDR2 is YYNGEE. CDR3 amino acids: CAQQGGYQPQHF. CDR3 in DNA: TGTGCCCAACAGGGCGGGTATCAGCCCCAGCATTTT.

The rearrangement joins TRBV6-5 to TRBJ1-1; D perhaps matches TRBD1 (6 bases). CDR3 size: 14 residues. V was clipped by 6 bases and J by 6 bases, with 17 bases between them. The germline CDR1 and CDR2 sequences are MNHEY and SVGAGI. The chain's CDR3 is CASRGTGREAEAFF. CDR3 DNA sequence: TGTGCCAGCAGGGGAACAGGGAGGGAAGCTGAAGCTTTCTTT.

The J gene is TRBJ2-1, the V gene TRBV9, with 7 bases lining up with TRBD2. With V trimmed by 3 bases and J by 9 bases, 6 bases remained unmatched. The CDR3 is 13 amino acids. Germline values: CDR1 SGDLS, CDR2 YYNGEE. The CDR3 bases are TGTGCCAGCAGCGGCGACTGGGGGGGTGAGCAGTTCTTC. Protein sequence: CASSGDWGGEQFF.

This sequence joins TRBV7-9 and TRBJ1-1, with a tentative D call TRBD1 (5 bases). V gave up 3 bases and J gave up 4 bases, with 9 bases separating them. This CDR3 region has 13 residues. Germline CDR1 is SEHNR and CDR2 is FQNEAQ (reference sequence). CDR3 loop: CASSFGGSTEAFF. CDR3 in DNA: TGTGCCAGCAGCTTCGGGGGGAGCACTGAAGCTTTCTTT.

This clone is a singleton in its sample. V and J are TRBV9 and TRBJ2-2, with 7 bases identical to TRBD2. The CDR3 extends over 17 amino acids. The V gene end was trimmed by 0 bases and the J gene end by 0 bases; junction bases not matched to a gene: 5. Looked up from germline, CDR1 is SGDLS and CDR2 is YYNGEE. CDR3 protein: CASSVASGAPNTGELFF. The CDR3 DNA is TGTGCCAGCAGCGTAGCCAGCGGGGCCCCGAACACCGGGGAGCTGTTTTTT.

The table lists this clone with a count of one. CDR3 bases: TGTGCCAGCAGCCTAGACAGAGCAGATACGCAGTATTTT. Encoded protein: CASSLDRADTQYF. The chain employs TRBV7-3 and TRBJ2-3; a possible D gene is TRBD1 (5 bases). The germline V gene encodes CDR1 SGHTA and CDR2 FQGTGA. The CDR3 runs 13 residues. V was cut by 5 bases and J by 4 bases, with 10 bases left in between.

V is TRBV10-3 and J is TRBJ2-3; a possible D gene is TRBD1 (7 bases). The CDR3 covers 16 residues. Trimming shortened V by 5 bases and J by 0 bases, and 15 bases separated the two germline ends. Looked up from germline, CDR1 is ENHRY and CDR2 is SYGVKD. This chain's CDR3 is CAISPAPGGSTDTQYF. CDR3 in DNA: TGTGCCATCAGTCCCGCACCAGGGGGGAGCACAGATACGCAGTATTTT.

This chain links TRBV12-3 or TRBV12-4 with TRBJ2-1; D is unresolved. V gave up 6 bases and J gave up 12 bases, with 12 bases separating them. This CDR3 region has 11 residues. CDR3 in DNA: TGTGCCAGCAGGTCCGCGTATTTGCAGTTCTTC. Protein: CASRSAYLQFF.

This clone was seen just once. V and J are TRBV30 and TRBJ1-3; D is undetermined. Trimming left V 2 bases short and J 0 bases short, with 11 bases between. Germline V gene lookup returns CDR1 GTSNPN and CDR2 SVGIG (reference sequence). This CDR3 comprises 15 residues. The CDR3, as DNA: TGTGCCTGGAGTATTAGCAGCCTCTCTGGAAACACCATATATTTT. This sequence encodes CAWSISSLSGNTIYF.

CDR3 coding DNA: TGTGCCAGCAGCCCAGGACGGGGACTAGCGGGACCCTCCTACGAGCAGTACTTC. It yields the protein CASSPGRGLAGPSYEQYF. V and J are TRBV7-8 and TRBJ2-7, with 13 bases identical to TRBD2. The trim removed 5 bases at V and 0 bases at J, leaving 10 bases unmatched. This CDR3 contains 18 residues. CDR1 and CDR2 from the germline V gene are SGHVS and FQNEAQ.

The chain is built from TRBV9 and TRBJ2-1; no firm D call. Trimming stripped 0 bases from V and 0 bases from J, with 7 bases between. This CDR3 comprises 15 residues. Looked up from germline, CDR1 is SGDLS and CDR2 is YYNGEE. The CDR3 reads CASSVDVYSYNEQFF. The CDR3, as DNA: TGTGCCAGCAGCGTAGATGTCTACTCCTACAATGAGCAGTTCTTC.

The genes are TRBV7-9 and TRBJ2-7, with D tentatively TRBD1 (5 bases). The CDR3 is 12 residues long. Between the trimmed V and J ends, which lost 6 bases and 1 base, there was a span of 7 bases. CDR1 and CDR2 (germline): SEHNR, FQNEAQ (reference sequence). The CDR3 region has the DNA TGTGCCAGCAGAGGGGTGTCCTACGAGCAGTACTTC. It is translated as CASRGVSYEQYF.

The chain recombines TRBV6-4 with TRBJ2-3, with D tentatively TRBD1 (6 bases). Trimming stripped 7 bases from V and 0 bases from J, with 11 bases between. CDR1 MRHNA and CDR2 SNTAGT come from the germline V gene. The CDR3 is 14 residues long. CDR3 coding DNA: TGTGCCAGCAACCAGGGGACCAGCACAGATACGCAGTATTTT. This encodes CASNQGTSTDTQYF.

V is TRBV19 and J is TRBJ2-1, with 8 positions matching TRBD2. Germline V gives CDR1 LNHDA, CDR2 SQIVND (reference sequence). The V and J ends lost 7 bases and 3 bases, in that order; junction bases with no gene match: 8. The CDR3 contains 15 residues. This chain's CDR3 is CASKLAVRGYNEQFF. For the CDR3, the DNA is TGTGCCAGTAAACTAGCGGTAAGGGGCTACAATGAGCAGTTCTTC.

V and J are TRBV6-6 and TRBJ1-5; the match to TRBD1 covers 7 bases. The V gene end was trimmed by 7 bases and the J gene end by 2 bases; junction bases not matched to a gene: 11. Germline-derived CDR1 and CDR2 are MNHNY and SVGAGI (reference sequence). The CDR3 contains 16 residues. The DNA of the CDR3 is TGTGCCAGCAACCCCACAGGGCAGGGGGGCAATCAGCCCCAGCATTTT. Translating it yields CASNPTGQGGNQPQHF.

The chain joins TRBV14 to TRBJ2-3; weak D call: TRBD1 (6 bases). Deletions cut 4 bases from V and 5 bases from J, with 13 bases between. The CDR3 sequence is 14 residues long. The germline CDR1 and CDR2 sequences are SGHDN and FVKESK. Here the CDR3 DNA reads TGTGCCAGCAGCCCTCTTAAGGGGGTAGATACGCAGTATTTT. Amino acids: CASSPLKGVDTQYF.

This CDR3 is CASSREKGEGVWVDTEAFF. The CDR3 DNA sequence: TGTGCCAGCAGTCGGGAAAAGGGGGAGGGGGTATGGGTGGACACTGAAGCTTTCTTT. The chain combines TRBV2 with TRBJ1-1; tentative D call: TRBD1 (6 bases). Germline CDR1 reads SNHLY; CDR2 reads FYNNEI. This CDR3 spans 19 amino acids. Trimming removed 5 bases from V and 3 bases from J, with 28 bases in between.

The gene calls are TRBV19 and TRBJ1-2, with D possibly TRBD1 on 5 matching bases. V was cut by 0 bases and J by 4 bases, with 9 bases left in between. The CDR3 loop spans 14 amino acids. In germline, CDR1 is LNHDA, CDR2 SQIVND (reference sequence). For the CDR3, the DNA is TGTGCCAGTAGTATAGATCACCAGGGCTATGGCTACACCTTC. This sequence encodes CASSIDHQGYGYTF.

The chain uses TRBV5-6 and TRBJ1-1, with D uncertain. V lost 2 bases to trimming and J lost 1 base, with 6 bases between them. CDR3 length equals 13 residues. Germline V gene lookup returns CDR1 SGHDT and CDR2 YYEEEE. The CDR3, as DNA: TGTGCCAGCAGCTTTACGGGGAACACTGAAGCTTTCTTT. Its translation: CASSFTGNTEAFF. Filled out from reference TRBV5-6 and TRBJ1-1, the complete variable domain reads DAGVTQSPTHLIKTRGQQVTLRCSPKSGHDTVSWYQQALGQGPQFIFQYYEEEERQRGNFPDRFSGHQFPNYSSELNVNALLLGDSALYLCASSFTGNTEAFFGQGTRLTVV.

The sample holds one count of this clone. V and J are TRBV19 and TRBJ2-2; perhaps TRBD2 as D (5 bases). The CDR3 runs 16 residues. V lost 3 bases and J lost 5, with 16 bases in between. Germline values: CDR1 LNHDA, CDR2 SQIVND (reference sequence). CDR3 DNA: TGTGCCAGTAGTATTCCCCTAGCCGGAAGGACCGGGGAGCTGTTTTTT. Protein product: CASSIPLAGRTGELFF.

V gene TRBV7-3 combines with J gene TRBJ2-1, with D perhaps TRBD2 (6 bases). The V gene's germline CDR1 is SGHTA and CDR2 FQGTGA. Trimming removed 0 bases from V and 7 bases from J, with 13 bases in between. The CDR3 is 15 residues long. CDR3 sequence reads: CASSLTGGLVNEQFF. The CDR3, as DNA: TGTGCCAGCAGCTTAACGGGGGGTTTGGTAAATGAGCAGTTCTTC.

This clone has a handful of counts. This chain connects TRBV6-2 or TRBV6-3 to TRBJ1-1; D not certain. The CDR3 has 15 residues. Trimming stripped 2 bases from V and 1 base from J, with 11 bases between. Germline CDR1 and CDR2: MNHEY and SVGEGT. CDR3 in DNA: TGTGCCAGCAGTTACGGTGGTGGAGAGAACACTGAAGCTTTCTTT. The encoded protein is CASSYGGGENTEAFF.

V and J are TRBV5-1 and TRBJ2-2, with 7 nucleotides matching TRBD1. The germline V gene has CDR1 SGHRS and CDR2 YFSETQ. This CDR3 has 15 amino acids. With 4 bases clipped from V and 4 bases from J, the junction kept 7 bases outside the gene matches. The CDR3 loop is CASSQTGISTGELFF. Here the CDR3 DNA reads TGCGCCAGCAGCCAGACAGGGATTAGCACCGGGGAGCTGTTTTTT.